This note documents a single TCR beta chain sequence. Its specific antigen is unknown. No much larger clone is present one base from it, and per-base qualities are unavailable. Collaborating institutions collected whole blood in K2EDTA tubes following their own protocols. Collaborator samples were shipped for TCRbeta analysis as frozen whole blood, isolated PBMCs, or DNA extracted from either sample type. TCRbeta CDR3 regions were amplified from genomic DNA using the immunoSEQ Assay, a bias-controlled multiplex PCR. As for the original processing: The number of nucleated cells in each sample was estimated from the amplification of reference gene primers within the assay. To quantify the absolute abundance of each unique TCRbeta CDR3 rearrangement, sequence reads were collapsed and filtered. For each sample, productive Simpson clonality was calculated by taking the square root of Simpson's diversity index across productive rearrangements. TCRdb obtained this table from immuneACCESS and retained in-frame rearrangements with V and J assigned. These tables miss some clones; where compared with another copy, unresolved V genes account for less than half of the shortfall, and the remainder is unexplained. V and J calls and clone size are copied from that table; D and trimming were computed from the DNA. The sample table holds over 70,000 clones, of which 75% to 90% were seen once. The ten largest clones capture under 6% of the sample.

The sample originates from a study of blood T cell repertoires in COVID-19 (dated by TCRdb to the early 2020s). About the full investigation: Samples covering the acute and convalescent phases of COVID-19 were provided by collaborators in the United States, Italy and Spain. The material from the prospective study consisted of cDNA or gDNA derived from T cells, B-cell-depleted T cells, or PBMCs. Subjects who had been exposed to COVID-19, were actively infected with it, or had recovered from it provided the deeply sampled blood TCRbeta repertoires that made up the dataset. A freely available public database, intended as a resource for researchers studying the immune response to SARS-CoV-2, is where the repertoires were released. Samples came from the ongoing ImmuneRACE study (first 160 participants) plus 1,254 subjects from 6 global collaborators. A de-identified subject ID, COVID-19 status, age in years and sex were almost always included in the sample metadata. Where available, HLA class I and class II types were taken from metadata supplied by the sample provider and were not determined by assay-based typing.

What the research found in general, with its limitations: The amount of clinical and demographic metadata varied by source and participant and was provided uncurated.

V is pared back by 3 bases and J by 0 bases, with 10 bases lying between the germline termini. Based on the germline V gene, the CDR1 and CDR2 sequences are SGHTA and FQGNSA. Reading from cysteine to phenylalanine, the CDR3 counts 15 amino acids. This entry keeps only the CDR3 DNA: 45 bases, framed from base 1. This TCR was sampled from an older man with acute or convalescent COVID-19. The sample was peripheral blood. The chain uses TRBV7-2 and TRBJ2-3; the D gene cannot be named for sure. The CDR3 is CASSFLGQSTDTQYF. The DNA sequence follows: TGTGCCAGCAGCTTTCTGGGCCAGAGCACAGATACGCAGTATTTT.